The table lists the clone carrying this T cell receptor beta chain with many counts. Its matching antigen is unknown. TCRdb re-analysed the PCR reads in MiXCR, keeping a single row per CDR3 protein. Of about 320,000 distinct CDR3 sequences listed, roughly a fifth are singletons. This record comes from a study of molecular identifiers for immune sequencing clone quantification. Study-wide context: For replicates, RNA isolated from roughly 20,000 or 100,000 naive CD8 cells was divided into five portions, of which four were sequenced.

CDR3 size: 12 residues. V lost 1 base to trimming and J lost 5 bases, with 8 bases between them. Germline CDR1 reads SQVTM; CDR2 reads ANQGSEA. Naive CD8 T cells were sorted as CD8+CD4-CCR7+CD45RA+. Findings and caveats of the study: Among effectors, clones above 20 RNA copies held over 97% of molecules; among naive cells, under 1%.

The chain links TRBV29-1 to TRBJ1-1; D remains unclear. Sequencing was done on a sample of naive CD8+ T cells from blood, with Jurkat cell RNA spiked in. Sample subset: FACS-sorted CD8+CD4-CCR7+CD45RA+ naive T cells. This TCR was recovered from a human donor in good health. Some libraries in this study had Jurkat cell RNA spiked in. The CDR3 DNA reads as TGCAGCGTTGAAGGACTGAGGACTGAAGCTTTCTTT. Encoded protein: CSVEGLRTEAFF.